Each of the 25 T cell receptor beta chains below was sequenced from the same sample in a study of T cells in Graves' hyperthyroidism and ophthalmopathy. Amplification yielded TCR beta CDR3 regions, with RNA transcripts as the source. A set of HTBI primers served as the primers for a first-round RT-PCR of the TCR CDR3. One entry per CDR3 protein results from TCRdb running MiXCR on the multiplex PCR reads. The sample has 600,000 to 900,000 distinct CDR3 sequences, less than 20% seen once. The specimen sequenced was blood. The receptors stem from a man younger than 35 with Graves' hyperthyroidism.

This clonotype was counted a few times. CDR3 protein: CASSPRDDRGNTIYF. In nucleotides, the CDR3 is TGTGCCAGCAGCCCACGGGACGACCGAGGAAACACCATATATTTT. The chain links TRBV16 to TRBJ1-3; a weak D match, TRBD1 (5 bases). Trimming removed 4 bases from V and 4 bases from J, with 14 bases in between. The V gene's germline CDR1 is KGHSY and CDR2 FQNENV. This CDR3 comprises 15 residues.

This sequence joins TRBV6-1 and TRBJ1-5; no clear D. Germline V gene data show CDR1 as MNHNS and CDR2 as SASEGT. The CDR3 length is 16 residues. V lost 1 base and J lost 2, with 12 bases in between. CDR3 protein: CASSEEIWGGNQPQHF. CDR3 bases: TGTGCCAGCAGTGAAGAGATCTGGGGTGGCAATCAGCCCCAGCATTTT.

This clonotype was recorded at least ten times. Compared with germline, one end of the junction differs, possibly owing to a read error. In DNA form, the CDR3 reads TGTGCTAGCAGCTCCCGGCCCACTAATGAGCAGTTCTTC. Translation: CASSSRPTNEQFF. The genes are TRBV7-7 and TRBJ2-1, with no clear D. Germline loops: CDR1 SSHAT, CDR2 FNYEAQ (reference sequence). The CDR3 has 13 amino acids.

This clonotype occurred a few times. The chain employs TRBV20-1 and TRBJ2-7; D may be TRBD2 (6 bases). This CDR3 comprises 14 residues. CDR1 is DFQATT, CDR2 SNEGSKA, per germline (reference sequence). V was trimmed by 3 bases and J by 2 bases, leaving 14 bases between them. This CDR3 reads CSASGGIRTYEQYF. The CDR3 DNA sequence: TGCAGTGCTAGTGGAGGGATCCGCACCTACGAGCAGTACTTC.

At least ten counts were recorded for this clonotype. The chain links TRBV7-9 to TRBJ1-1; D is uncertain. CDR3 length: 12 residues. Germline CDR1 is SEHNR and CDR2 is FQNEAQ (reference sequence). The V end was cut by 5 bases, the J end by 8 bases, with 12 bases between. The CDR3 is CASSPDVAEAFF. CDR3 nucleotide sequence: TGTGCCAGCAGCCCCGATGTTGCGGAAGCTTTCTTT.

This clonotype was counted between two and nine times. The V call is TRBV29-1, the J call TRBJ2-7, with D possibly TRBD1 on 5 matching bases. V was pared by 2 bases and J by 0 bases, with 8 bases between. The CDR3 runs 13 residues. Germline loops: CDR1 SQVTM, CDR2 ANQGSEA. The CDR3 DNA follows: TGCAGCGTTGAACTAGGGGTCTCCTACGAGCAGTACTTC. Amino acids: CSVELGVSYEQYF.

This clonotype was counted ten times or more. The J gene is TRBJ2-5, the V gene TRBV11-2, with TRBD2 identical over 10 bases. V gave up 4 bases and J gave up 0 bases; unmatched junction bases: 5. This CDR3 has 16 residues. The germline gives CDR1 SGHAT, CDR2 FQNNGV. The CDR3 region has the DNA TGTGCCAGCAGCTCACCGACTAGCGGGTACCAAGAGACCCAGTACTTC. Translated: CASSSPTSGYQETQYF.

This clonotype came up many times. This sequence joins TRBV5-1 and TRBJ2-1; the D is unclear. The germline V gene has CDR1 SGHRS and CDR2 YFSETQ. The CDR3 totals 13 residues. V was shortened by 1 base and J by 8 bases, with 10 bases between the two germline ends. CDR3 nucleotides: TGCGCCAGCAGCTTGCTGGTAGAATATGAGCAGTTCTTC. Translation gives CASSLLVEYEQFF.

The chain employs TRBV13 and TRBJ1-2; perhaps TRBD1 as D (5 bases). This CDR3 spans 12 amino acids. The germline V gene has CDR1 PRHDT and CDR2 FYEKMQ (reference sequence). Trimming removed 0 bases at V and 12 bases at J, with 11 bases between. CDR3 nucleotide sequence: TGTGCCAGCAGCTTAGGACGGGACGTCGACACCTTC. Translation gives CASSLGRDVDTF.

This clonotype was seen only a few times. The chain uses TRBV19 and TRBJ2-7, with 14 bases that match TRBD2. J was trimmed by 4 bases and V by 5 bases; bases with no gene match: 16. Looked up from germline, CDR1 is LNHDA and CDR2 is SQIVND (reference sequence). The CDR3 loop spans 19 amino acids. CDR3 loop: CASSPWTGTSGSLSYEQYF. The CDR3 region has the DNA TGTGCCAGTAGTCCATGGACAGGGACTAGCGGGAGTTTGTCGTACGAGCAGTACTTC.

This clonotype was counted many times. The chain couples TRBV6-2 or TRBV6-3 to TRBJ1-5; 7 bases fit TRBD1. Germline V CDR1 and CDR2: MNHEY, SVGEGT. The CDR3 loop spans 14 amino acids. The ends lost 2 bases at V and 7 bases at J; junction bases unmatched: 5. The DNA of the CDR3 is TGTGCCAGCAGTTACACCGACAGGGCCCAGCCCCAGCATTTT. Protein: CASSYTDRAQPQHF.

This clonotype has a count of ten or more. The chain uses TRBV4-3 and TRBJ1-1, with D unresolved. The CDR3 is 11 residues long. Germline CDR1 reads LGHNA; CDR2 reads YSLEER. V lost 4 bases to trimming and J lost 8 bases, with 8 bases between them. Here the CDR3 reads CASSRKGEAFF. For the CDR3, the DNA is TGCGCCAGCAGCCGCAAGGGCGAAGCTTTCTTT.

This clonotype was found many times. The chain has TRBV12-3 or TRBV12-4 and TRBJ2-2, with D tentatively TRBD2 (5 bases). The CDR3 has 16 amino acids. V was pared by 4 bases and J by 1 base, with 13 bases between. Here the CDR3 reads CASSSALGGNTGELFF. The CDR3 DNA sequence: TGTGCCAGCAGTTCCGCCCTCGGAGGGAACACCGGGGAGCTGTTTTTT.

CDR3 nucleotides: TGCAGTGCTAGAGATCAGACAGGGGGCAACGACGAGCAGTACTTC. The encoded protein is CSARDQTGGNDEQYF. The rearrangement uses TRBV20-1 and TRBJ2-7, with 10 bases aligning to TRBD1. The CDR3 extends over 15 amino acids. From germline, CDR1 is DFQATT and CDR2 SNEGSKA (reference sequence). The V segment lost 0 bases and the J segment 5 bases; nucleotides outside the gene matches: 7.

In its sample, this clonotype was seen many times. The chain couples TRBV20-1 to TRBJ2-7; D possibly corresponds to TRBD1 (5 bases). The CDR3 contains 12 residues. V dropped 7 bases and J dropped 6 bases, with 16 bases sitting between them. Looked up from germline, CDR1 is DFQATT and CDR2 is SNEGSKA (reference sequence). CDR3 sequence: CSGTGSLGEQYF. DNA for the CDR3: TGCAGTGGAACAGGAAGCTTGGGCGAGCAGTACTTC.

The table lists this clonotype with many counts. This chain connects TRBV19 to TRBJ1-1, with 8 bases identical to TRBD1. The germline gives CDR1 LNHDA, CDR2 SQIVND (reference sequence). This CDR3 is 16 amino acids long. Trimming at V came to 7 bases and at J to 0 bases, leaving 10 bases not matched to a gene. In DNA form, the CDR3 reads TGTGCCAGTACCTGGGGGACAGGCCTCATGAACACTGAAGCTTTCTTT. This sequence encodes CASTWGTGLMNTEAFF. Full variable domain (outside the CDR3, taken from reference TRBV19 and TRBJ1-1): DGGITQSPKYLFRKEGQNVTLSCEQNLNHDAMYWYRQDPGQGLRLIYYSQIVNDFQKGDIAEGYSVSREKKESFPLTVTSAQKNPTAFYLCASTWGTGLMNTEAFFGQGTRLTVV.

This clonotype came up many times. V usage is TRBV6-1 and J usage is TRBJ2-4; 9 nucleotides align to TRBD2. CDR1 is MNHNS, CDR2 SASEGT, per germline. The CDR3 is made up of 14 amino acids. V lost 6 bases, J lost 9 bases, and 9 bases stayed unmatched. The CDR3 DNA follows: TGTGCCAGCAGGGTGGGACTAGCTCGCGGCATTCAGTACTTC. Its translation: CASRVGLARGIQYF.

This clonotype was seen ten or more times. The chain couples TRBV6-2 or TRBV6-3 to TRBJ1-1; TRBD1 matches 9 bases. V shed 5 bases and J 4 bases; nucleotides not matched to a gene: 11. Germline assignment: CDR1 MNHEY and CDR2 SVGEGT. This CDR3 comprises 16 residues. The CDR3 DNA reads as TGTGCCAGCAGTAGAATCTCGACAGGGGGTATCACTGAAGCTTTCTTT. It encodes CASSRISTGGITEAFF.

This sequence joins TRBV20-1 and TRBJ1-1, with D possibly being TRBD1 (6 bases). The CDR3 sequence is 14 residues long. Germline V lookup: CDR1 DFQATT, CDR2 SNEGSKA (reference sequence). Trimming took 5 bases from V and 3 from J, leaving 16 bases between them. As DNA, the CDR3 is TGCAGTGCTTCCCGAGGGGAGGGGGACACTGAAGCTTTCTTT. This codes for CSASRGEGDTEAFF.

This clonotype has at least ten counts. V gene TRBV18 combines with J gene TRBJ1-1, with 8 nucleotides matching TRBD1. CDR3 size: 15 residues. Germline CDR1 KGHSH, CDR2 LQKENI. The junction had 5 bases not matched to a gene; V was cut back by 4 bases and J by 1 base. The chain's CDR3 is CASSQTGTGNTEAFF. The CDR3 region has the DNA TGTGCCAGCTCACAGACCGGGACAGGGAACACTGAAGCTTTCTTT.

The chain uses TRBV19 and TRBJ2-7, with D unresolved. V lost 1 base and J 2 bases, leaving 9 bases between the germline ends. Germline lookup yields CDR1 LNHDA and CDR2 SQIVND (reference sequence). The CDR3 covers 14 residues. CDR3 loop: CASSIGPQTYEQYF. CDR3 nucleotides: TGTGCCAGTAGTATAGGCCCGCAGACCTACGAGCAGTACTTC.

The genes are TRBV6-2 or TRBV6-3 and TRBJ2-5; 9 bases are a match to TRBD2. The germline gives CDR1 MNHEY, CDR2 SVGEGT. The CDR3 has 13 residues. V was pared by 11 bases and J by 3 bases, with 7 bases of the junction left unmatched. This chain's CDR3 is CAAVAGVEETQYF. DNA for the CDR3: TGTGCCGCGGTAGCGGGAGTTGAAGAGACCCAGTACTTC.

With respect to this clonotype: A much larger clone differs from this one at a single base, so this may be a read error. The chain links TRBV11-2 to TRBJ1-4; a weak D match, TRBD1 (6 bases). Germline loops: CDR1 SGHAT, CDR2 FQNNGV. The CDR3 sequence is 15 residues long. V was cut by 2 bases and J by 4 bases, with 11 bases left in between. CDR3 loop: CASSLTTGRNEKLFF. The CDR3 DNA follows: TGTGCCAGCAGCTTAACCACAGGGCGTAATGAAAAACTGTTTTTT.

The table lists this clonotype with many counts. The J gene is TRBJ2-3, the V gene TRBV30; TRBD2 matches at 14 bases. CDR1 is GTSNPN, CDR2 SVGIG, per germline (reference sequence). The length of the CDR3 is 15 residues. Trimming removed 5 bases from V and 4 bases from J; junction bases left unmatched: 5. The CDR3 coding sequence is TGTGCCTGGTGCCAGACTAGCGGGAGGGCAGATACGCAGTATTTT. It translates to CAWCQTSGRADTQYF.

The table lists this clonotype with many counts. V gene TRBV20-1 combines with J gene TRBJ2-7; 10 bases match TRBD1. The germline V gene has CDR1 DFQATT and CDR2 SNEGSKA (reference sequence). With V trimmed by 6 bases and J by 0 bases, 5 bases remained unmatched. CDR3 length equals 14 residues. The CDR3 DNA follows: TGCAGTGCGGTCGGGACAGGGGTCTCCTACGAGCAGTACTTC. Protein: CSAVGTGVSYEQYF.